This T cell receptor (beta chain) was obtained from a study of cytomegalovirus exposure and HLA in healthy donors. CDR3 length: 14 amino acids. Germline values: CDR1 MNHNS, CDR2 SASEGT. With 5 bases removed from V and 2 bases from J, the gap between germline ends came to 11 bases. Points on this clone: Distinct nucleotide sequences in the sample also encode this CDR3.

Vbeta (60) and Jbeta (13) primers were used in the PCR. Profiling relied on immunoSEQ multiplex PCR, and the TCRdb table lists in-frame clones only, not all of them. Of roughly 170,000 clones in the sample, more than 70% were seen once. Sample: PBMCs. The chain is built from TRBV6-1 and TRBJ2-3, with D tentatively TRBD2 (6 bases). This sequence was found in a girl between 5 and 17 years old in good health and CMV-seronegative. DNA of the CDR3: TGTGCCAGCAGTCCCGGGGGAACCACAGATACGCAGTATTTT. Translation gives CASSPGGTTDTQYF.